The 18 T cell receptor beta chains listed next were all sequenced from one sample in a study of graft-versus-host responses after intestinal transplantation. The method was immunoSEQ multiplex PCR; TCRdb's version includes in-frame clones alone and lacks a portion of them. The sample lists tens of thousands of clones, roughly 89% occurring once. Tissue from the graft was processed to free its intraepithelial and lamina propria lymphocytes. The sequences come from ileum tissue, collected around 350 days after transplant. These receptors came from a human patient who received an intestinal transplant, so some T cells may come from the graft donor.

CDR3 nucleotides: TGTGCCAGCTATGGGTTGAACGGGCCCCAGCATTTT. It yields the protein CASYGLNGPQHF. The V and J genes are TRBV28 and TRBJ1-5; D unresolved. The V end lost 8 bases, the J end lost 9 bases, and 14 bases lay between the germline ends. In germline, CDR1 is MDHEN, CDR2 SYDVKM. The CDR3 runs to 12 residues.

The chain combines TRBV6-5 with TRBJ2-5, with 8 nucleotides matching TRBD1. Per the germline V gene, CDR1 is MNHEY and CDR2 is SVGAGI. V lost 6 bases to trimming and J lost 5 bases; unmatched junction nucleotides: 8. The CDR3 totals 14 residues. DNA of the CDR3: TGTGCCAGCAGCCCGACAGGGGCTTGGGAGACCCAGTACTTC. Translated, it gives CASSPTGAWETQYF.

This clone came up once. The gene calls are TRBV5-1 and TRBJ1-2; the D gene is possibly TRBD1 (5 bases). CDR1 is SGHRS and CDR2 is YFSETQ in the germline V gene. This CDR3 is built from 14 residues. The V end was cut by 0 bases, the J end by 7 bases, with 13 bases between. The CDR3 nucleotides are TGCGCCAGCAGCTTGGTCGGGTTAGGGGTTGGCTACACCTTC. It translates to CASSLVGLGVGYTF.

This chain links TRBV6-5 with TRBJ1-5, with D unclear. This CDR3 contains 13 residues. Looked up from germline, CDR1 is MNHEY and CDR2 is SVGAGI. The V end lost 0 bases, the J end lost 9 bases, and 9 bases lay between the germline ends. The CDR3 sequence: CASSYSAAGPQHF. The DNA for the CDR3 is TGTGCCAGCAGTTACTCGGCGGCCGGGCCCCAGCATTTT.

The chain has TRBV21-1 and TRBJ2-7. TRBV21-1 is a pseudogene segment. The CDR3 is 17 residues long. CDR3: CASSKAAGRGGPYEQYF. Here the CDR3 DNA reads TGTGCCAGCAGCAAAGCGGCTGGCCGAGGGGGGCCCTACGAGCAGTACTTC.

The DNA of the CDR3 is TGTGCCAGCAGCATTTACAATGAGCAGTTCTTC. Amino acids: CASSIYNEQFF. The J gene is TRBJ2-1, the V gene TRBV25-1; D uncertain. This CDR3 is 11 amino acids long. The V gene's germline CDR1 is MGHDK and CDR2 SYGVNS. V was pared by 6 bases and J by 4 bases, with 4 bases between.

On this clone: Other DNA sequences from this sample encode an identical CDR3 as well. The chain couples TRBV5-1 to TRBJ1-2; possibly TRBD1 for D (5 bases). This CDR3 region has 17 residues. V lost 4 bases and J lost 5, with 24 bases in between. CDR1 is SGHRS, CDR2 YFSETQ, per germline. The CDR3 DNA reads TGCGCCAGCAGCCTGGGTCCAATAATACAGGAGGCGTATGGCTACACCTTC. It translates to CASSLGPIIQEAYGYTF.

The chain links TRBV28 to TRBJ2-7, with 9 bases aligning to TRBD1. The junction had 14 bases not matched to a gene; V was cut back by 6 bases and J by 2 bases. Looked up from germline, CDR1 is MDHEN and CDR2 is SYDVKM. The CDR3 has 17 residues. The CDR3 here is CASRTVTGTGSPYEQYF. CDR3 coding DNA: TGTGCCAGCAGAACAGTTACCGGGACAGGGAGCCCCTACGAGCAGTACTTC.

The chain carries TRBV28 and TRBJ2-7, with D possibly TRBD1 on 5 matching bases. CDR1 is MDHEN, CDR2 SYDVKM, per germline. V was cut by 7 bases and J by 4 bases, with 11 bases left in between. The CDR3 has 12 amino acids. The CDR3 DNA reads as TGTGCCAGCATCGGACAATTTTACGAGCAGTACTTC. This codes for CASIGQFYEQYF.

The chain combines TRBV14 with TRBJ2-7; D is uncertain. With 3 bases removed from V and 3 bases from J, the gap between germline ends came to 9 bases. The CDR3 totals 13 residues. Germline V gene sequence: CDR1 SGHDN, CDR2 FVKESK. The DNA of the CDR3 is TGTGCCAGCAGCCATGGGTATATCTACGAGCAGTACTTC. It codes for CASSHGYIYEQYF.

Concerning this clone itself: Its ends do not fully match the called genes, so a read error is possible. The genes are TRBV7-3 and TRBJ2-1; no clear D gene. The CDR3 loop spans 13 amino acids. Germline V gene lookup returns CDR1 SGHTA and CDR2 FQGTGA. The CDR3 DNA follows: TGTGTCAGCAGCCTCTGGGCTTACAATGAGCAGTTCTTC. Amino acid sequence: CVSSLWAYNEQFF.

The CDR3 loop is CASSYRDRAQETQYF. CDR3 nucleotide sequence: TGCGCCAGCAGCTACAGGGACAGGGCCCAAGAGACCCAGTACTTC. V is TRBV5-1 and J is TRBJ2-5, with TRBD1 matching 9 bases. Trimming removed 3 bases from V and 1 base from J; junction bases left unmatched: 4. CDR1 SGHRS and CDR2 YFSETQ come from the germline V gene. The CDR3 sequence is 15 residues long.

The chain links TRBV15 to TRBJ1-3; D gene uncertain. Germline V lookup: CDR1 LNHNV, CDR2 YYDKDF (reference sequence). This CDR3 region has 15 residues. V was trimmed by 1 base and J by 0 bases, leaving 7 bases between them. The CDR3 DNA sequence: TGTGCCACCAGCAGAGGCAGCCCCTCTGGAAACACCATATATTTT. This translates into CATSRGSPSGNTIYF.

The V and J genes are TRBV10-3 and TRBJ2-7, with 11 bases aligning to TRBD1. The CDR3 loop spans 13 amino acids. CDR1 and CDR2 from the germline V gene are ENHRY and SYGVKD. Germline trimming cut 6 bases from V and 3 bases from J; bases unmatched to any gene: 1. CDR3 nucleotides: TGTGCCATCAGCGGGACAGGGGGCTACGAGCAGTACTTC. Translation: CAISGTGGYEQYF.

This clone was seen a few times. CDR3 in DNA: TGCGCCAGCAGTGTTGACAGGGACTATGGCTACACCTTC. This gives the protein CASSVDRDYGYTF. The chain combines TRBV10-1 with TRBJ1-2; 7 positions agree with TRBD1. CDR1 is WNHNN and CDR2 is SYGVQD in the germline V gene (reference sequence). The CDR3 is 13 amino acids. V was pared by 4 bases and J by 3 bases, with 2 bases of the junction left unmatched.

This clone was observed a single time. The J gene is TRBJ1-1, the V gene TRBV11-2; tentatively, D is TRBD1 (6 bases). The CDR3 is 14 residues long. Germline values: CDR1 SGHAT, CDR2 FQNNGV. Between the trimmed V and J ends, which lost 4 bases and 3 bases, there was a span of 12 bases. CDR3 protein: CASSWAGADTEAFF. The CDR3 DNA reads as TGTGCCAGCAGCTGGGCAGGGGCTGACACTGAAGCTTTCTTT.

A single count supports this clone. The chain uses TRBV2 and TRBJ2-3; perhaps TRBD2 as D (5 bases). The CDR3 spans 13 residues. V was clipped by 3 bases and J by 1 base, with 5 bases between them. Germline CDR1 and CDR2: SNHLY and FYNNEI. The chain's CDR3 is CASSDSGTDTQYF. In DNA, the CDR3 is TGTGCCAGCAGTGATAGCGGCACAGATACGCAGTATTTT.

This sequence joins TRBV11-2 and TRBJ2-1; no reliable D call. The V and J ends lost 2 bases and 7 bases respectively, with 12 bases between them. CDR1 and CDR2 from the germline V gene are SGHAT and FQNNGV. The CDR3 extends over 14 amino acids. The CDR3 protein is CASSLSGVLNEQFF. DNA of the CDR3: TGTGCCAGCAGCTTAAGTGGGGTACTGAATGAGCAGTTCTTC.